The next 18 T cell receptor beta chains were all read from a single sample in a study of T cell responses to AZD1222 COVID-19 vaccine listed by TCRdb under 2021. Preparation of the library involved the immunoSEQ multiplex PCR assay. The table comes from immuneACCESS by way of TCRdb, which keeps in-frame sequences with V and J called. Part of the clones is missing from these tables; in studies checked, under half for an unresolved V gene and the rest for unknown reasons. This sample lists approximately 82,000 clones; 90% were detected once. Roughly 5.6% of the sample is taken by the ten largest. Taken with the paper, the label for time point translates to: baseline before first vaccination. The sequencing used peripheral blood, collected on day 0 of AZD1222 vaccination. Receptors originate from an adult in good health.

The chain employs TRBV18 and TRBJ2-7; unclear D gene. CDR1 is KGHSH, CDR2 LQKENI, per germline. The CDR3 covers 13 residues. V gave up 2 bases and J gave up 6 bases, with 11 bases separating them. CDR3 bases: TGTGCCAGCTCACCATGGTCCGGGCGCGAGCAGTACTTC. The encoded protein is CASSPWSGREQYF. The full variable domain, in which reference TRBV18 and TRBJ2-7 provide the parts outside the CDR3, is NAGVMQNPRHLVRRRGQEARLRCSPMKGHSHVYWYRQLPEEGLKFMVYLQKENIIDESGMPKERFSAEFPKEGPSILRIQQVVRGDSAAYFCASSPWSGREQYFGPGTRLTVT.

The V gene is TRBV4-1, the J gene TRBJ2-1, with D hard to call. CDR1 is MGHRA, CDR2 YSYEKL, per germline. Deletions cut 0 bases from V and 7 bases from J, with 19 bases between. The CDR3 extends over 17 amino acids. The CDR3 sequence: CASSQDLDEKGRNEQFF. The CDR3, as DNA: TGCGCCAGCAGCCAAGATTTGGATGAGAAGGGAAGGAATGAGCAGTTCTTC.

The chain has TRBV5-1 and TRBJ2-7; 10 positions match TRBD1. Losses at the gene ends were 0 bases for V and 5 bases for J; bases not matched to a gene: 8. The CDR3 loop spans 16 amino acids. Per germline, CDR1 SGHRS and CDR2 YFSETQ. The CDR3: CASSLGQGAAYDEQYF. Written as DNA, the CDR3 is TGCGCCAGCAGCTTGGGACAGGGGGCAGCTTACGACGAGCAGTACTTC.

This chain connects TRBV30 to TRBJ1-4; D gene unclear. Germline CDR1 reads GTSNPN; CDR2 reads SVGIG (reference sequence). V was shortened by 3 bases and J by 6 bases, with 5 bases between the two germline ends. The CDR3 is 11 residues long. The CDR3 coding sequence is TGTGCCTGGAGCGAGCATGAAAAACTGTTTTTT. Translation gives CAWSEHEKLFF.

The chain has TRBV25-1 and TRBJ1-5; no reliable D call. CDR1 is MGHDK, CDR2 SYGVNS, per germline. This CDR3 comprises 16 residues. V was cut by 3 bases and J by 3 bases, with 15 bases left in between. CDR3 loop: CASSERDEGFNQPQHF. As DNA, the CDR3 is TGTGCCAGCAGTGAGAGAGATGAGGGTTTCAATCAGCCCCAGCATTTT.

The chain carries TRBV28 and TRBJ2-1; no definite D call. Per germline, CDR1 MDHEN and CDR2 SYDVKM. This CDR3 comprises 13 residues. The germline V and J ends were trimmed by 5 bases and 6 bases, with 11 bases remaining between them. The CDR3 DNA sequence: TGTGCCAGCAGTCCGTCGAGCCTCAATGAGCAGTTCTTC. It translates to CASSPSSLNEQFF.

This sequence joins TRBV19 and TRBJ1-2; 7 nucleotides align to TRBD1. Trimming removed 6 bases from V and 6 bases from J; junction bases left unmatched: 10. Germline V gene lookup returns CDR1 LNHDA and CDR2 SQIVND (reference sequence). The length of the CDR3 is 14 residues. The CDR3 bases are TGTGCCAGTAGCCTTGGGACAGCTCTGGATGGCTACACCTTC. Encoded protein: CASSLGTALDGYTF.

The V call is TRBV5-8, the J call TRBJ2-7; no definite D call. Germline CDR1 reads SGHTS; CDR2 reads YDEGEE. CDR3 length: 12 residues. Trimming left V 3 bases short and J 6 bases short, with 10 bases between. The CDR3 region is CASSSGLREQYF. The CDR3 DNA sequence: TGTGCCAGCAGCTCTGGCCTCCGCGAGCAGTACTTC.

The chain is built from TRBV2 and TRBJ2-7, with D perhaps matching TRBD1 (6 bases). The germline gives CDR1 SNHLY, CDR2 FYNNEI. The V and J ends lost 2 bases and 7 bases respectively, with 12 bases between them. This CDR3 spans 13 amino acids. CDR3 nucleotide sequence: TGTGCCAGCAGTGAAAACTACAGGGTTGAGCAGTACTTC. It yields the protein CASSENYRVEQYF.

The chain carries TRBV28 and TRBJ1-3; possibly TRBD1 for D (6 bases). Germline V gives CDR1 MDHEN, CDR2 SYDVKM. Trimming removed 3 bases from V and 3 bases from J, with 12 bases in between. The CDR3 covers 15 residues. The CDR3 spells CASSFRGFGGNTIYF. The CDR3 DNA reads as TGTGCCAGCAGTTTCAGGGGATTTGGTGGAAACACCATATATTTT.

This chain uses TRBV5-8 with TRBJ1-5; TRBD1 aligns across 8 bases. CDR3 length equals 16 residues. CDR1 and CDR2 from the germline V gene are SGHTS and YDEGEE. Trimming cost V 2 bases and J 6 bases; bases outside gene matches: 10. The CDR3 nucleotides read TGTGCCAGCAGCTTACCGGACAGGGACGGGCGTCAGCCCCAGCATTTT. Encoded protein: CASSLPDRDGRQPQHF.

There are a few counts of this clone. The chain carries TRBV7-3 and TRBJ2-7, with D hard to call. CDR1 and CDR2 from the germline V gene are SGHTA and FQGTGA. This CDR3 has 15 amino acids. Trimming removed 1 base at V and 3 bases at J, with 13 bases between. The CDR3 DNA is TGTGCCAGCAGCTTAAGGGCAGGAGTCGACTACGAGCAGTACTTC. Translation gives CASSLRAGVDYEQYF.

The chain carries TRBV10-3 and TRBJ2-7; 8 bases match TRBD1. V shed 6 bases and J 6 bases; nucleotides not matched to a gene: 4. Germline assignment: CDR1 ENHRY and CDR2 SYGVKD. The CDR3 sequence is 12 residues long. The CDR3 coding sequence is TGTGCCATCAGCCCGACAGGGGTCGAGCAGTACTTC. The encoded protein is CAISPTGVEQYF.

J is TRBJ2-2 and V is TRBV6-5, with 7 bases lining up with TRBD1. This CDR3 has 14 amino acids. V dropped 6 bases and J dropped 0; count of bases not matched to a gene: 1. Germline V gene sequence: CDR1 MNHEY, CDR2 SVGAGI. CDR3 in amino acids: CASRGQTNTGELFF. The CDR3 nucleotides read TGTGCCAGCAGGGGACAGACGAACACCGGGGAGCTGTTTTTT.

The genes are TRBV24-1 and TRBJ2-1, with unresolved D. The CDR3 consists of 15 residues. CDR1 and CDR2 (germline): KGHDR, SFDVKD. Trimming left V 4 bases short and J 9 bases short, with 18 bases between. The CDR3 here is CATSDTRPTVSEQFF. The CDR3 coding sequence is TGTGCCACCAGTGACACCAGGCCCACGGTCAGTGAGCAGTTCTTC.

This clone showed up just once. The chain links TRBV7-9 to TRBJ1-1; 7 bases align to TRBD1. Looked up from germline, CDR1 is SEHNR and CDR2 is FQNEAQ (reference sequence). CDR3 length: 13 amino acids. Trimming cost V 1 base and J 7 bases; bases outside gene matches: 3. CDR3 loop: CASSLGGGGEAFF. As DNA, the CDR3 is TGTGCCAGCAGCTTAGGAGGGGGCGGTGAAGCTTTCTTT.

The chain is built from TRBV19 and TRBJ2-7, with a tentative D call TRBD2 (5 bases). V lost 6 bases and J lost 8, with 20 bases in between. The CDR3 is 14 amino acids. Germline V gene lookup returns CDR1 LNHDA and CDR2 SQIVND (reference sequence). The CDR3, as DNA: TGTGCCAGTAGGGTCGTCGCGGGCTCGGGAAAGCAGTACTTC. This gives the protein CASRVVAGSGKQYF.

This chain uses TRBV6-5 with TRBJ1-5; 7 bases are a match to TRBD1. This CDR3 is built from 14 residues. Losses at the gene ends were 2 bases for V and 5 bases for J; bases not matched to a gene: 3. Germline V gene data show CDR1 as MNHEY and CDR2 as SVGAGI. The CDR3: CASSYDDRDQPQHF. The CDR3, as DNA: TGTGCCAGCAGTTACGATGACAGGGATCAGCCCCAGCATTTT.